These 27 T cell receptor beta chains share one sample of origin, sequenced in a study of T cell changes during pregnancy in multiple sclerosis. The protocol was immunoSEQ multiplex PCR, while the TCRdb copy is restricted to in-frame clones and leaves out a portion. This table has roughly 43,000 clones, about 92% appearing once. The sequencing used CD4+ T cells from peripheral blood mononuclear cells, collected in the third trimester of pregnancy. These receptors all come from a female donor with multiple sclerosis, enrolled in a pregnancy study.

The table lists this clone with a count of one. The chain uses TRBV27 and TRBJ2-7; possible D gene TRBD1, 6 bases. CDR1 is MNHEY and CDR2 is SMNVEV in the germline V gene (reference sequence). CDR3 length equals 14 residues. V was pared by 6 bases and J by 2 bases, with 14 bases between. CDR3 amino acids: CASRVRDNTYEQYF. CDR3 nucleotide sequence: TGTGCCAGCAGAGTTAGGGACAACACCTACGAGCAGTACTTC.

Written as DNA, the CDR3 is TGTGCCAGCTCACGGGGGACAGCCGGGATGAACACTGAAGCTTTCTTT. Translating it yields CASSRGTAGMNTEAFF. This chain uses TRBV18 with TRBJ1-1, with TRBD1 identical over 7 bases. The CDR3 is 16 amino acids. In germline, CDR1 is KGHSH, CDR2 LQKENI. Trimming took 4 bases from V and 0 from J; bases not matched to a gene: 8. Full variable domain (missing parts from reference TRBV18 and TRBJ1-1): NAGVMQNPRHLVRRRGQEARLRCSPMKGHSHVYWYRQLPEEGLKFMVYLQKENIIDESGMPKERFSAEFPKEGPSILRIQQVVRGDSAAYFCASSRGTAGMNTEAFFGQGTRLTVV.

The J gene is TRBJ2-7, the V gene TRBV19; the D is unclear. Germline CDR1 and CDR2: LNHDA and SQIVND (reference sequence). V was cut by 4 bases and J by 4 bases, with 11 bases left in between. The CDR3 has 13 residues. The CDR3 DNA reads TGTGCCAGTAGTACCCACCCAGCGTACGAGCAGTACTTC. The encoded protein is CASSTHPAYEQYF.

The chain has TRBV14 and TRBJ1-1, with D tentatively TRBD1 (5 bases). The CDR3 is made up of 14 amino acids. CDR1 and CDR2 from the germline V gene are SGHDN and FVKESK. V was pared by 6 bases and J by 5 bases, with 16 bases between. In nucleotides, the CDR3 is TGTGCCAGCAGTCGTGACAGATTAGCAACTGAAGCTTTCTTT. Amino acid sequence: CASSRDRLATEAFF.

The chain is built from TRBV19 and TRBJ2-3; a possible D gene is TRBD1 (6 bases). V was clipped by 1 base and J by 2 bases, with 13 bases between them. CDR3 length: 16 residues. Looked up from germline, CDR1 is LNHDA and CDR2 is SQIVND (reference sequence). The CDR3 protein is CASSIGQAILTDTQYF. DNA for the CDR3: TGTGCCAGTAGTATAGGACAGGCTATCCTCACAGATACGCAGTATTTT.

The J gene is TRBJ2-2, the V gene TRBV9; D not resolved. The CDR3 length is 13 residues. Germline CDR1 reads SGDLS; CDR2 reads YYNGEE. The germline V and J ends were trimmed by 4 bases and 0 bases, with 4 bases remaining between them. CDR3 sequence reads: CASSSSNTGELFF. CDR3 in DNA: TGTGCCAGCAGCTCATCGAACACCGGGGAGCTGTTTTTT.

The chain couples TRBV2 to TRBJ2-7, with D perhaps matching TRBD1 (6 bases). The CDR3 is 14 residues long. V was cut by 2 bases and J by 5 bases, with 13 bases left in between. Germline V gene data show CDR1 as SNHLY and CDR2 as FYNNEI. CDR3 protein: CASSERTAADEQYF. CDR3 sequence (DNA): TGTGCCAGCAGTGAAAGGACAGCGGCGGACGAGCAGTACTTC.

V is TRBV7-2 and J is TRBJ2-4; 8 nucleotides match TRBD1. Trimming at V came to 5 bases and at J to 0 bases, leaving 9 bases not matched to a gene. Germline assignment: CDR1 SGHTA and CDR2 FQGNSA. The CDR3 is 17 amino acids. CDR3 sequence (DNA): TGTGCCAGCAGCCTTCGACAGGGGTCCCTAGCCAAAAACATTCAGTACTTC. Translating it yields CASSLRQGSLAKNIQYF.

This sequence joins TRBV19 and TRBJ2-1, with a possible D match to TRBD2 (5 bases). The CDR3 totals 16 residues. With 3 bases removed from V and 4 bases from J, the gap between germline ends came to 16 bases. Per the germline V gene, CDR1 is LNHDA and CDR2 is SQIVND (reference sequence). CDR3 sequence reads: CASSIGRGQPYNEQFF. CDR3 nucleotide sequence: TGTGCCAGTAGTATCGGTAGAGGGCAACCTTACAATGAGCAGTTCTTC.

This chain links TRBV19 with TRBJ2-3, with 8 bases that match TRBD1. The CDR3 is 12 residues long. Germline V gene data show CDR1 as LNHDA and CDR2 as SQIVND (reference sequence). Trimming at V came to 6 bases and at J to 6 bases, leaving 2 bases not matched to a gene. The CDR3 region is CASSRGLDTQYF. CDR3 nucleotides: TGTGCCAGTAGCAGGGGGCTGGATACGCAGTATTTT. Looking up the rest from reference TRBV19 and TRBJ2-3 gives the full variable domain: DGGITQSPKYLFRKEGQNVTLSCEQNLNHDAMYWYRQDPGQGLRLIYYSQIVNDFQKGDIAEGYSVSREKKESFPLTVTSAQKNPTAFYLCASSRGLDTQYFGPGTRLTVL.

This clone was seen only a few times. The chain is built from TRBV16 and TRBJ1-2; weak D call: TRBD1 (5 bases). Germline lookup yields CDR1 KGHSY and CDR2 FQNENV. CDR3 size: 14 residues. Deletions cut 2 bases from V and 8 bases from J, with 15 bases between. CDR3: CASSQEVGVGGYTF. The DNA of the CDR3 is TGTGCCAGCAGCCAAGAGGTAGGGGTCGGAGGCTACACCTTC.

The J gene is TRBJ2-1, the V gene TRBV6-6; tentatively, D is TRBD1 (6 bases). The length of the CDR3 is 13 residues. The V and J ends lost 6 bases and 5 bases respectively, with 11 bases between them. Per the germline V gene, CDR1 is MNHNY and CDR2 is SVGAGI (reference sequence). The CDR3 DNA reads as TGTGCCAGCAGACCAGACAGGAACAATGAGCAGTTCTTC. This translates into CASRPDRNNEQFF.

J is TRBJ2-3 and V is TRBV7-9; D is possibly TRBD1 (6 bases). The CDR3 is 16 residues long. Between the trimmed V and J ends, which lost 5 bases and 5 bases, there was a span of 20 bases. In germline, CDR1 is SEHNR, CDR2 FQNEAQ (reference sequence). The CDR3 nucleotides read TGTGCCAGCAGCAACCCGAACAGGGCCCGAGGAGATACGCAGTATTTT. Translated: CASSNPNRARGDTQYF.

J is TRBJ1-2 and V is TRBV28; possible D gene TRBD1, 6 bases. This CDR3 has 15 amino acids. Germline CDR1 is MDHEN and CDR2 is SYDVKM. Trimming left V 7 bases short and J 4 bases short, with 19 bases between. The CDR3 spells CASIGGGARTYGYTF. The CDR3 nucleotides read TGTGCCAGCATAGGGGGGGGCGCCCGGACCTATGGCTACACCTTC.

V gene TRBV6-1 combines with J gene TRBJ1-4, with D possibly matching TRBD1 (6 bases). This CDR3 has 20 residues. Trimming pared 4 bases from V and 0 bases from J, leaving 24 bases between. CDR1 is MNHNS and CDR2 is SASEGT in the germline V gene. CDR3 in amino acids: CASSVRWGYTRTATNEKLFF. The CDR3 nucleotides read TGTGCCAGCAGTGTGAGATGGGGATATACGCGGACAGCAACTAATGAAAAACTGTTTTTT.

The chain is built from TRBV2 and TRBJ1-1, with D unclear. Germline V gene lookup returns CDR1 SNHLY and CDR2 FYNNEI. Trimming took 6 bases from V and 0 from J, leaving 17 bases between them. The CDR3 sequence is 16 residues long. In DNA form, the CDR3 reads TGTGCCAGCAGCCGCCACCCGCCTTCTATGAACACTGAAGCTTTCTTT. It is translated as CASSRHPPSMNTEAFF.

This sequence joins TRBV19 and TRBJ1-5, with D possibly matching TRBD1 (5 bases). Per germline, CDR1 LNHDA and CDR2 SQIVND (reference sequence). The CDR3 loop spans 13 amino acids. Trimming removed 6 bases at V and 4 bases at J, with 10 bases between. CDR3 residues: CASRDRANQPQHF. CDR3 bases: TGTGCCAGTAGAGACAGAGCTAATCAGCCCCAGCATTTT.

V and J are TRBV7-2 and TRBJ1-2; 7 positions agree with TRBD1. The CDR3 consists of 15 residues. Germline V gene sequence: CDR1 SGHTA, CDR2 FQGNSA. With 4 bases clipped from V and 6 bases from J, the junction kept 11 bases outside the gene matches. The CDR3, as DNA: TGTGCCAGCAGCTCGGGTAACAGGGGAAATCATGGCTACACCTTC. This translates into CASSSGNRGNHGYTF.

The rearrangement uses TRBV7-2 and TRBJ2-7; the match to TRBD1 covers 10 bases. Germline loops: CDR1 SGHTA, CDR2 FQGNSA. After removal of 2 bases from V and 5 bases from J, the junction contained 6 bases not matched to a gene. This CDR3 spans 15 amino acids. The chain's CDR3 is CASSLNGQGVHEQYF. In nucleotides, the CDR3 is TGTGCCAGCAGCTTAAACGGACAGGGGGTACACGAGCAGTACTTC.

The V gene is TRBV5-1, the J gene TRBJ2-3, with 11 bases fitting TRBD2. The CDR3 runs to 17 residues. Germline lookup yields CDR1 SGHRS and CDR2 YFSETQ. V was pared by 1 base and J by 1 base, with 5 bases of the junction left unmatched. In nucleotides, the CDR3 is TGCGCCAGCAGCTTGACCCATAGCGGGAGGGGCACAGATACGCAGTATTTT. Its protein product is CASSLTHSGRGTDTQYF.

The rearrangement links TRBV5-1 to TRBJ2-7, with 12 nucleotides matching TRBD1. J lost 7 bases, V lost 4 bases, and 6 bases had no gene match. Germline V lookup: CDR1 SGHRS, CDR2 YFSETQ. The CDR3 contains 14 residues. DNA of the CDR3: TGCGCCAGCAGCAAGGGACAGGGGGCGGGTGAGCAGTACTTC. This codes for CASSKGQGAGEQYF.

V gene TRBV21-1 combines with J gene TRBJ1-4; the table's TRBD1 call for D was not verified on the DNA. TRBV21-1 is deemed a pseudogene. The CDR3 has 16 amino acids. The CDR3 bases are TGTGCCAGCAGCAAAGAAACTGGGGCTGGTAATGAAAAACTGTTTTTT. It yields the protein CASSKETGAGNEKLFF.

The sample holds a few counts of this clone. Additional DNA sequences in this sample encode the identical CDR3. CDR3 protein: CASSLGPAYEQYF. CDR3 bases: TGCGCCAGCAGCTTGGGGCCAGCCTACGAGCAGTACTTC. The rearrangement uses TRBV5-1 and TRBJ2-7; D is undetermined. Germline CDR1 and CDR2: SGHRS and YFSETQ. Trimming took off 0 bases at V and 2 bases at J, with 6 bases between the two ends. The CDR3 extends over 13 amino acids.

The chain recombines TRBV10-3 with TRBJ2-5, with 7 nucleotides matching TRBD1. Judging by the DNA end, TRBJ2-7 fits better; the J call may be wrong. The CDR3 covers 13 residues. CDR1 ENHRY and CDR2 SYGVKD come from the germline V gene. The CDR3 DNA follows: TGTGCCATCAGTACCGGGACAGCCTACGAGCAGTACTTC. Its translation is CAISTGTAYEQYF.

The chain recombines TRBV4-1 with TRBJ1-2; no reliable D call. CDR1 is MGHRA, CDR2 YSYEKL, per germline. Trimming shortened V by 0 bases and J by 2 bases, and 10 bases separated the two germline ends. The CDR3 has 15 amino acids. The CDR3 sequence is CASSQEKGVNYGYTF. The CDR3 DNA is TGCGCCAGCAGCCAAGAAAAGGGAGTAAACTATGGCTACACCTTC.

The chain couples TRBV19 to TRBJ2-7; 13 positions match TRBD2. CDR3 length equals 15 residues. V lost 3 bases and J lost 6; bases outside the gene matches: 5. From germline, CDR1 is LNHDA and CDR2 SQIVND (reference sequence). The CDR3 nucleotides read TGTGCCAGTAGTATGTGGACTAGCGGGAGCGGCGAGCAGTACTTC. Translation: CASSMWTSGSGEQYF.

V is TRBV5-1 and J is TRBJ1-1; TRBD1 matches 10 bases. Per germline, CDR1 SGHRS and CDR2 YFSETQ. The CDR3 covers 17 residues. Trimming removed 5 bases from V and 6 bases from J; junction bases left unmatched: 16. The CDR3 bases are TGCGCCAGCAGTTCCGGGACAGGGGCCGCAATTCGGGCTGAAGCTTTCTTT. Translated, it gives CASSSGTGAAIRAEAFF.